These 26 T cell receptor beta chains were sequenced from one sample in a study of CD8+CD57+ T cells in acquired aplastic anemia (dated by TCRdb to the late 2010s). TCRdb names Illumina HiSeq 2000 as the instrument used. TCR beta VDJ combination and CDR3 sequence profiling used genomic DNA as the template. TCRdb reprocessed the public reads (quality trimming at Q25 with fastp, clone calling with MiXCR) and kept in-frame beta chains. Rows are unified per CDR3 protein, each entry keeping the most common DNA and genes. This sample comprises some 200,000 distinct CDR3 sequences, approximately 65% of them detected only once. The ten largest clonotypes hold roughly 62% of the sample. Expansion of CD8+CD57+ cells had been shown by flow cytometry in the patients chosen for sequencing. Sample: sorted CD4+, CD8+, or CD8+CD57+ T cells (not recorded which) from PBMCs. The receptors derive from a human donor with aplastic anemia.

The genes are TRBV2 and TRBJ1-3, with TRBD1 matching 9 bases. The CDR3 is 15 residues long. Germline V CDR1 and CDR2: SNHLY, FYNNEI. V gave up 10 bases and J gave up 4 bases; unmatched junction bases: 11. For the CDR3, the DNA is TGTGCCAAACTCGAACAGGGGGCGCAGGGAAACACCATATATTTT. This translates into CAKLEQGAQGNTIYF.

The gene calls are TRBV24-1 and TRBJ2-5; a possible D gene is TRBD1 (6 bases). The CDR3 has 15 amino acids. Germline V CDR1 and CDR2: KGHDR, SFDVKD. Trimming left V 3 bases short and J 2 bases short, with 12 bases between. CDR3 sequence reads: CATSDAGQGQETQYF. The CDR3 DNA follows: TGTGCCACCAGTGATGCAGGGCAGGGGCAAGAGACCCAGTACTTC.

Worth noting for this clonotype: The germline gene is not matched at one end of the junction; a read error may be the cause. The V call is TRBV7-3, the J call TRBJ2-1; no reliable D call. Germline V gives CDR1 SGHTA, CDR2 FQGTGA. This CDR3 region has 11 residues. CDR3 DNA: TGTGCCGGCAGCACTAACAATGAGCAGTTCTTC. Its translation: CAGSTNNEQFF.

The chain couples TRBV15 to TRBJ2-4; D remains ambiguous. The germline V and J ends were trimmed by 0 bases and 0 bases, with 3 bases remaining between them. Germline assignment: CDR1 LNHNV and CDR2 YYDKDF (reference sequence). The CDR3 has 14 amino acids. CDR3 in DNA: TGTGCCACCAGCAGAGACAGAGCCAAAAACATTCAGTACTTC. Residues: CATSRDRAKNIQYF.

The gene calls are TRBV7-8 and TRBJ1-2, with D perhaps matching TRBD1 (6 bases). The CDR3 has 15 amino acids. Germline V lookup: CDR1 SGHVS, CDR2 FQNEAQ. The V gene lost 10 bases and the J gene lost 2 bases, with 20 bases spanning the gap. The CDR3 protein is CATQRLGDRNYGYTF. The CDR3 region has the DNA TGTGCCACTCAACGGCTGGGAGACAGGAACTATGGCTACACCTTC.

V usage is TRBV19 and J usage is TRBJ2-3; 10 bases map to TRBD2. Germline V CDR1 and CDR2: LNHDA, SQIVND (reference sequence). The junction had 10 bases not matched to a gene; V was cut back by 3 bases and J by 1 base. The CDR3 length is 18 residues. This CDR3 is CASSIKSGGAFGTDTQYF. The CDR3 DNA is TGTGCCAGTAGTATCAAGAGCGGGGGGGCATTTGGCACAGATACGCAGTATTTT. Looking up the rest from reference TRBV19 and TRBJ2-3 gives the full variable domain: DGGITQSPKYLFRKEGQNVTLSCEQNLNHDAMYWYRQDPGQGLRLIYYSQIVNDFQKGDIAEGYSVSREKKESFPLTVTSAQKNPTAFYLCASSIKSGGAFGTDTQYFGPGTRLTVL.

Notes on this clonotype: At one end the junction does not follow the germline gene, possibly because of a read error. The CDR3 coding sequence is TGCGCCAGTAGTTCCTCCCGGGACGGGAATTACGAGCAGTACTTC. It encodes CASSSSRDGNYEQYF. This chain connects TRBV19 to TRBJ2-7; TRBD1 or TRBD2 may be the D gene (5 bases each). This CDR3 has 15 residues. CDR1 and CDR2 from the germline V gene are LNHDA and SQIVND (reference sequence).

V gene TRBV2 combines with J gene TRBJ1-4; D not certain. The V end was cut by 6 bases, the J end by 7 bases, with 6 bases between. In germline, CDR1 is SNHLY, CDR2 FYNNEI. This CDR3 spans 11 amino acids. DNA of the CDR3: TGTGCCAGCAGGATTACTGAAAAACTGTTTTTT. Translation gives CASRITEKLFF.

This clonotype appeared a single time. The J gene is TRBJ2-3, the V gene TRBV10-3; perhaps D is TRBD1 or TRBD2 (5 bases each). Germline CDR1 ENHRY, CDR2 SYGVKD. Trimming took off 3 bases at V and 4 bases at J, with 11 bases between the two ends. This CDR3 has 14 amino acids. Here the CDR3 DNA reads TGTGCCATCAGTGAACCCCGGGACCCAGATACGCAGTATTTT. Translation: CAISEPRDPDTQYF.

This chain uses TRBV14 with TRBJ1-6, with no clear D. Germline V gives CDR1 SGHDN, CDR2 FVKESK. The CDR3 spans 15 residues. The V end was cut by 1 base, the J end by 0 bases, with 4 bases between. This CDR3 reads CASSQGSSYNSPLHF. The CDR3 DNA is TGTGCCAGCAGCCAAGGGAGCTCCTATAATTCACCCCTCCACTTT.

This clonotype was detected a few times. V is TRBV7-6 and J is TRBJ1-1, with no clear D. Trimming removed 5 bases at V and 3 bases at J, with 10 bases between. The CDR3 loop spans 13 amino acids. Looked up from germline, CDR1 is SGHVS and CDR2 is FNYEAQ. This chain's CDR3 is CASSAGGDTEAFF. Written as DNA, the CDR3 is TGTGCCAGCAGCGCTGGCGGGGACACTGAAGCTTTCTTT.

V gene TRBV20-1 combines with J gene TRBJ2-1; TRBD2 agrees at 9 bases. The CDR3 spans 14 residues. The V segment lost 6 bases and the J segment 0 bases; nucleotides outside the gene matches: 3. CDR1 and CDR2 (germline): DFQATT, SNEGSKA (reference sequence). CDR3 sequence (DNA): TGCAGTGCAAAACTAGCGGGCTCCTACAATGAGCAGTTCTTC. Translated: CSAKLAGSYNEQFF.

This chain links TRBV20-1 with TRBJ1-1; no definite D call. Trimming removed 3 bases from V and 3 bases from J, with 14 bases in between. Germline CDR1 reads DFQATT; CDR2 reads SNEGSKA (reference sequence). The CDR3 length is 14 residues. CDR3 bases: TGCAGTGCTAGTGATCCGGGCACCCACACTGAAGCTTTCTTT. Protein sequence: CSASDPGTHTEAFF.

The rearrangement links TRBV10-2 to TRBJ2-1, with 13 positions matching TRBD2. The CDR3 has 14 amino acids. The junction had 6 bases not matched to a gene; V was cut back by 7 bases and J by 9 bases. Germline CDR1 reads WSHSY; CDR2 reads SAAADI. The CDR3 loop is CASKTSGGAGEQFF. DNA for the CDR3: TGCGCCAGCAAAACTAGCGGGGGGGCTGGTGAGCAGTTCTTC.

J is TRBJ1-4 and V is TRBV6-1; D is unresolved. The germline CDR1 and CDR2 sequences are MNHNS and SASEGT. V dropped 4 bases and J dropped 2 bases, with 11 bases sitting between them. The CDR3 is 15 residues long. The CDR3 region has the DNA TGTGCCAGCAGTGGGCACGGAGGTACTAATGAAAAACTGTTTTTT. The encoded protein is CASSGHGGTNEKLFF.

The chain links TRBV7-3 to TRBJ1-1, with a possible D match to TRBD1 (5 bases). The germline V and J ends were trimmed by 5 bases and 2 bases, with 12 bases remaining between them. CDR1 is SGHTA and CDR2 is FQGTGA in the germline V gene. The CDR3 is made up of 14 amino acids. As DNA, the CDR3 is TGTGCCAGCAGCCAAGAAGGGGCAAACACTGAAGCTTTCTTT. This encodes CASSQEGANTEAFF. Together with reference TRBV7-3 and TRBJ1-1, the CDR3 gives the full variable domain: GAGVSQTPSNKVTEKGKYVELRCDPISGHTALYWYRQSLGQGPEFLIYFQGTGAADDSGLPNDRFFAVRPEGSVSTLKIQRTERGDSAVYLCASSQEGANTEAFFGQGTRLTVV.

The count of this clonotype is one. The genes are TRBV19 and TRBJ1-2; D ambiguous. V lost 6 bases to trimming and J lost 4 bases, with 12 bases between them. The germline CDR1 and CDR2 sequences are LNHDA and SQIVND (reference sequence). The CDR3 sequence is 13 residues long. CDR3 nucleotides: TGTGCCAGTAGCCCACAGTCTTTCTATGGCTACACCTTC. Translated: CASSPQSFYGYTF.

This clonotype occurred a few times. The V gene is TRBV20-1, the J gene TRBJ1-6; D uncertain. The V gene's germline CDR1 is DFQATT and CDR2 SNEGSKA (reference sequence). This CDR3 region has 13 residues. The V end lost 0 bases, the J end lost 13 bases, and 13 bases lay between the germline ends. CDR3 sequence reads: CSARDPKGYPLHF. The CDR3 nucleotides read TGCAGTGCTAGAGACCCCAAAGGGTATCCCCTCCACTTT.

The chain has TRBV6-5 and TRBJ1-1, with D perhaps TRBD1 (6 bases). Trimming cost V 6 bases and J 0 bases, with 14 bases left between them. The CDR3 consists of 15 residues. In germline, CDR1 is MNHEY, CDR2 SVGAGI. As DNA, the CDR3 is TGTGCCAGCAGATCACAGGACAGTTTGAACACTGAAGCTTTCTTT. Amino acid sequence: CASRSQDSLNTEAFF.

In the case of this clonotype: An end of the junction does not agree with germline; a read error may underlie this. This chain links TRBV2 with TRBJ2-1; the match to TRBD2 covers 11 bases. From germline, CDR1 is SNHLY and CDR2 FYNNEI. The CDR3 contains 15 residues. This chain's CDR3 is CASNEGLAGVNEQFF. Here the CDR3 DNA reads TGTGCCAGCAATGAAGGACTAGCGGGCGTCAATGAGCAGTTCTTC.

The chain uses TRBV7-6 and TRBJ1-6, with no clear D. This CDR3 is built from 13 residues. Trimming stripped 4 bases from V and 2 bases from J, with 3 bases between. Germline V gives CDR1 SGHVS, CDR2 FNYEAQ. The CDR3 bases are TGTGCCAGCAGCTCGGCCTATAATTCACCCCTCCACTTT. It specifies CASSSAYNSPLHF.

The gene calls are TRBV7-8 and TRBJ2-7; no clear D gene. The CDR3 has 13 residues. V was cut by 5 bases and J by 0 bases, with 8 bases left in between. Germline V gene sequence: CDR1 SGHVS, CDR2 FQNEAQ. The CDR3 bases are TGTGCCAGCAGCGCGATGAACTCCTACGAGCAGTACTTC. This sequence encodes CASSAMNSYEQYF.

The chain is built from TRBV20-1 and TRBJ1-1; no reliable D call. Germline CDR1 and CDR2: DFQATT and SNEGSKA (reference sequence). This CDR3 has 11 amino acids. Trimming left V 6 bases short and J 6 bases short, with 11 bases between. The CDR3 DNA reads as TGCAGTGCCACCCGAGCCCCTGAAGCTTTCTTT. This translates into CSATRAPEAFF.

This clonotype was seen ten or more times. The chain carries TRBV5-5 and TRBJ1-4, with D possibly TRBD1 on 5 matching bases. With 4 bases removed from V and 0 bases from J, the gap between germline ends came to 10 bases. The CDR3 is 15 residues long. CDR1 is SGHKS and CDR2 is YYEKEE in the germline V gene (reference sequence). CDR3 sequence: CASSQGPATNEKLFF. Written as DNA, the CDR3 is TGTGCCAGCAGCCAGGGACCTGCAACTAATGAAAAACTGTTTTTT. The variable domain in full, with the rest retrieved from reference TRBV5-5 and TRBJ1-4, is DAGVTQSPTHLIKTRGQQVTLRCSPISGHKSVSWYQQVLGQGPQFIFQYYEKEERGRGNFPDRFSARQFPNYSSELNVNALLLGDSALYLCASSQGPATNEKLFFGSGTQLSVL.

The chain recombines TRBV7-9 with TRBJ2-2, with D tentatively TRBD2 (6 bases). V dropped 5 bases and J dropped 1 base, with 14 bases sitting between them. Germline V gives CDR1 SEHNR, CDR2 FQNEAQ (reference sequence). The CDR3 runs 16 residues. In DNA, the CDR3 is TGTGCCAGCAGCCAGGAGGGAGCTATGAACACCGGGGAGCTGTTTTTT. Translated: CASSQEGAMNTGELFF.

A few counts support this clonotype. The rearrangement links TRBV7-9 to TRBJ2-5; no clear D. The CDR3 has 12 residues. The ends were cut back, 1 base at V and 5 bases at J, with 5 bases in the middle. Germline V gives CDR1 SEHNR, CDR2 FQNEAQ (reference sequence). The CDR3 bases are TGTGCCAGCAGCTTAGGGTCGGAGACCCAGTACTTC. As protein: CASSLGSETQYF. The entire variable domain, with the rest obtained from reference TRBV7-9 and TRBJ2-5, is as follows: DTGVSQNPRHKITKRGQNVTFRCDPISEHNRLYWYRQTLGQGPEFLTYFQNEAQLEKSRLLSDRFSAERPKGSFSTLEIQRTEQGDSAMYLCASSLGSETQYFGPGTRLLVL.